The entry below gives a single T cell receptor (beta chain) sequence along with its context. Time point specified: patch test 1, 2 weeks after DPC sensitization. Stated treatment: therapeutic diphenylcyclopropenone sensitization with weekly scalp DPC. Via MiXCR, TCRdb re-called the RACE reads, giving one row per CDR3 protein. The sample lists 300,000 to 400,000 distinct CDR3 sequences; around 6.9% were seen once. This entry comes from a study of human T cells and chemical hapten exposure. The wider study: While the roughly 22-week study was under way, patients received diphenylcyclopropenone on the scalp every week. Patch tests of 0.01% DPC on the upper back were read at 6 days.

The CDR3 is made up of 17 amino acids. The V and J ends lost 0 bases and 2 bases, in that order; junction bases with no gene match: 9. The germline V gene has CDR1 SGHTA and CDR2 FQGNSA. Sequenced material: whole blood, taken in connection with sensitization to the hapten diphenylcyclopropenone (DPC). This clonotype originated in a woman younger than 30 with alopecia areata. Some clones in this sample may be carry-over from other donors' samples. This chain connects TRBV7-2 to TRBJ1-2; TRBD1 agrees at 7 bases. As DNA, the CDR3 is TGTGCCAGCAGCTTAGCGAATAGTCCAGGGGGGAACTATGGCTACACCTTC. Translating gives CASSLANSPGGNYGYTF.